What follows are 15 T cell receptor beta chains derived from one specimen sequenced in a study of cytotoxic CD8 clonotypes in ibrutinib-treated CLL. Sequenced by immunoSEQ multiplex PCR; TCRdb stores in-frame clones only, minus some. The sample records approximately 300,000 clones, 80% being singletons. The specimen was PBMCs, collected before ibrutinib treatment. These receptors originate from a human donor with chronic lymphocytic leukemia.

The chain is built from TRBV2 and TRBJ2-7, with 8 bases that match TRBD1. Germline V CDR1 and CDR2: SNHLY, FYNNEI. The V gene end was trimmed by 4 bases and the J gene end by 12 bases; junction bases not matched to a gene: 2. The CDR3 has 10 amino acids. The CDR3 DNA follows: TGTGCCAGCAGTGGGACAGGGATGTACTTC. Translated: CASSGTGMYF.

CDR3 sequence: CASSYGPAGSTDTQYF. The CDR3 DNA is TGTGCCAGCAGCTACGGGCCAGCGGGGAGCACAGATACGCAGTATTTT. The V and J genes are TRBV5-6 and TRBJ2-3; 7 bases are a match to TRBD2. CDR3 length: 16 amino acids. With V trimmed by 3 bases and J by 0 bases, 7 bases remained unmatched. The germline V gene has CDR1 SGHDT and CDR2 YYEEEE.

The chain couples TRBV15 to TRBJ2-7; TRBD2 aligns across 12 bases. The length of the CDR3 is 16 residues. Germline lookup yields CDR1 LNHNV and CDR2 YYDKDF (reference sequence). V was pared by 1 base and J by 2 bases, with 3 bases of the junction left unmatched. The CDR3 DNA follows: TGTGCCACCAGCAGAGGCGGACTAGCGGGGACCTACGAGCAGTACTTC. Protein sequence: CATSRGGLAGTYEQYF.

The chain recombines TRBV5-1 with TRBJ1-1; 7 nucleotides match TRBD1. The length of the CDR3 is 15 residues. Germline V CDR1 and CDR2: SGHRS, YFSETQ. V lost 4 bases and J lost 5; bases outside the gene matches: 11. CDR3 bases: TGCGCCAGCAGCCCCGCGCCTCAGGGGGGTACTGAAGCTTTCTTT. Amino acids: CASSPAPQGGTEAFF.

This clone was seen more than once but under ten times. J is TRBJ1-5 and V is TRBV28; D perhaps matches TRBD1 (6 bases). Trimming pared 4 bases from V and 7 bases from J, leaving 14 bases between. CDR1 is MDHEN and CDR2 is SYDVKM in the germline V gene. The CDR3 totals 14 residues. The CDR3 loop is CASSSGWGGQPQHF. For the CDR3, the DNA is TGTGCCAGCAGTTCGGGTTGGGGGGGCCAGCCCCAGCATTTT.

The chain employs TRBV5-1 and TRBJ2-1, with 8 bases identical to TRBD2. Germline values: CDR1 SGHRS, CDR2 YFSETQ. CDR3 size: 18 residues. V dropped 1 base and J dropped 7; count of bases not matched to a gene: 16. CDR3 sequence (DNA): TGCGCCAGCAGCTTGTTGGTGGCGGGAGGCCAGGTAAATAATGAGCAGTTCTTC. Its protein is CASSLLVAGGQVNNEQFF.

The chain links TRBV27 to TRBJ1-1, with a possible D match to TRBD1 (6 bases). Germline V gene data show CDR1 as MNHEY and CDR2 as SMNVEV (reference sequence). Between the trimmed V and J ends, which lost 6 bases and 3 bases, there was a span of 17 bases. The CDR3 consists of 15 residues. The CDR3 coding sequence is TGTGCCAGCAGCAAGGGACAATCGCGGTACACTGAAGCTTTCTTT. It is translated as CASSKGQSRYTEAFF.

V gene TRBV4-2 combines with J gene TRBJ1-3; 8 bases line up with TRBD1. CDR1 and CDR2 (germline): LGHNA, YNFKEQ. CDR3 size: 16 residues. Trimming took 4 bases from V and 4 from J; bases not matched to a gene: 9. CDR3 loop: CASSPIQGAAGNTIYF. As DNA, the CDR3 is TGTGCCAGCAGCCCAATCCAGGGGGCCGCAGGAAACACCATATATTTT.

The V gene is TRBV7-6, the J gene TRBJ1-2; tentatively, D is TRBD1 (5 bases). This CDR3 has 13 amino acids. V shed 5 bases and J shed 8 bases, with 15 bases lying between them. Germline CDR1 and CDR2: SGHVS and FNYEAQ. CDR3 in DNA: TGTGCCAGCAGCGGGGCGGGAGGCAACGGCTACACCTTC. This codes for CASSGAGGNGYTF. Supplemented by reference TRBV7-6 and TRBJ1-2, the full variable domain reads GAGVSQSPRYKVTKRGQDVALRCDPISGHVSLYWYRQALGQGPEFLTYFNYEAQQDKSGLPNDRFSAERPEGSISTLTIQRTEQRDSAMYRCASSGAGGNGYTFGSGTRLTVV.

DNA for the CDR3: TGTGCCAGCAGCTTAGTCAGCTCTGGGGCCAACGTCCTGACTTTC. Translating it yields CASSLVSSGANVLTF. The chain combines TRBV7-2 with TRBJ2-6; unclear D gene. V lost 1 base, J lost 0 bases, and 4 bases lay in between. Germline CDR1 and CDR2: SGHTA and FQGNSA. This CDR3 is 15 amino acids long.

This chain uses TRBV10-3 with TRBJ2-1; D unclear. CDR3 length equals 11 residues. Germline V lookup: CDR1 ENHRY, CDR2 SYGVKD. Deletions cut 10 bases from V and 9 bases from J, with 13 bases between. The CDR3 reads CATTRGREQFF. CDR3 sequence (DNA): TGTGCCACGACCAGAGGACGTGAGCAGTTCTTC.

This CDR3 is CASSPQTATNYGYTF. The CDR3 region has the DNA TGTGCCAGCTCACCACAGACAGCGACTAACTATGGCTACACCTTC. This chain uses TRBV18 with TRBJ1-2; D possibly corresponds to TRBD1 (5 bases). The CDR3 is 15 residues long. Germline V CDR1 and CDR2: KGHSH, LQKENI. Trimming left V 1 base short and J 0 bases short, with 9 bases between.

The V and J genes are TRBV28 and TRBJ2-7, with D perhaps matching TRBD2 (6 bases). Germline V gene sequence: CDR1 MDHEN, CDR2 SYDVKM. This CDR3 has 14 residues. Trimming cost V 8 bases and J 1 base, with 15 bases left between them. CDR3: CASVKRVGSYEQYF. CDR3 coding DNA: TGTGCCAGCGTAAAGCGGGTAGGTTCCTACGAGCAGTACTTC.

This chain uses TRBV9 with TRBJ1-5; D remains ambiguous. CDR3 length equals 14 residues. V was clipped by 3 bases and J by 6 bases, with 13 bases between them. CDR1 is SGDLS, CDR2 YYNGEE, per germline. CDR3: CASSAGGTVQPQHF. In nucleotides, the CDR3 is TGTGCCAGCAGCGCGGGTGGAACAGTTCAGCCCCAGCATTTT.

This clone was recorded a few times. The chain links TRBV4-2 to TRBJ1-5, with D unresolved. Germline V gene lookup returns CDR1 LGHNA and CDR2 YNFKEQ. The V and J ends lost 4 bases and 1 base respectively, with 14 bases between them. This CDR3 has 16 amino acids. CDR3 sequence: CASSRHIATSNQPQHF. As DNA, the CDR3 is TGTGCCAGCAGCCGGCATATCGCGACGAGCAATCAGCCCCAGCATTTT.